This is a list of T cell receptor beta chains from one sample in a study of OX40 agonist ivuxolimab in advanced cancers. The assay was immunoSEQ multiplex PCR, and TCRdb's table has in-frame clones only and misses some. The table has around 150,000 clones, approximately 94% seen once. The material was CD4+ or CD8+ T cells sorted from blood, obtained in a trial of the OX40 agonist ivuxolimab. Receptor source: an adult with an advanced solid tumor such as melanoma, head and neck, liver or kidney cancer. The CDR3 runs from the conserved cysteine through the conserved F or W. Fields, in order: J gene, clone size, V gene, D gene, CDR3 protein, CDR3 DNA. D genes are given only for firm matches. Clone size, where shown, is once, few, many, or a class for clones that have expanded.

J: TRBJ1-5
size: few
V: TRBV19
D: NA
CDR3: CASQRSLQPQHF
DNA: TGTGCCAGTCAGCGTAGTTTGCAGCCCCAGCATTTT

J: TRBJ1-2
size: NA
V: TRBV7-2
D: NA
CDR3: CASSLTRAISYGYTF
DNA: TGTGCCAGCAGCTTAACCCGGGCCATTTCCTATGGCTACACCTTC

J: TRBJ2-7
size: NA
V: TRBV18
D: TRBD1
CDR3: CASSPGQGATYEQYF
DNA: TGTGCCAGCTCACCGGGACAGGGGGCGACCTACGAGCAGTACTTC

J: TRBJ2-1
size: once
V: TRBV28
D: TRBD1
CDR3: CASSSVTGRGEQFF
DNA: TGTGCCAGCAGTTCTGTGACAGGGAGAGGTGAGCAGTTCTTC

J: TRBJ1-1
size: NA
V: TRBV7-2
D: TRBD1
CDR3: CASSPETGMNTEAFF
DNA: TGTGCCAGCAGCCCGGAGACAGGGATGAACACTGAAGCTTTCTTT

J: TRBJ2-3
size: NA
V: TRBV7-6
D: NA
CDR3: CASSKLTTSTDTQYF
DNA: TGTGCCAGCAGCAAATTGACAACTAGCACAGATACGCAGTATTTT

J: TRBJ1-3
size: once
V: TRBV5-1
D: NA
CDR3: CASSSDTIGIGNTIYF
DNA: TGCGCCAGCAGCTCTGATACAATCGGAATTGGAAACACCATATATTTT

J: TRBJ1-4
size: NA
V: TRBV19
D: TRBD1
CDR3: CASRSTGVSANEKLFF
DNA: TGTGCCAGTAGGTCAACAGGGGTATCGGCTAATGAAAAACTGTTTTTT

J: TRBJ2-7
size: NA
V: TRBV19
D: NA
CDR3: CASSMETGTYEQYF
DNA: TGTGCCAGTAGTATGGAGACAGGGACTTACGAGCAGTACTTC

J: TRBJ1-4
size: NA
V: TRBV5-4
D: NA
CDR3: CASSLAGRANEKLFF
DNA: TGTGCCAGCAGCTTGGCAGGGAGGGCTAATGAAAAACTGTTTTTT

J: TRBJ1-1
size: NA
V: TRBV5-4
D: NA
CDR3: CASSLQENTEAFF
DNA: TGTGCCAGCAGCTTACAGGAGAACACTGAAGCTTTCTTT

J: TRBJ2-7
size: NA
V: TRBV28
D: TRBD2
CDR3: CASRGRLAGVLGQYF
DNA: TGTGCCAGCAGGGGGAGACTAGCGGGAGTTCTAGGGCAGTACTTC

J: TRBJ1-1
size: NA
V: TRBV10-3
D: NA
CDR3: CAISESLKGRENTEAFF
DNA: TGTGCCATCAGTGAGTCACTTAAAGGGCGGGAGAACACTGAAGCTTTCTTT

J: TRBJ2-7
size: NA
V: TRBV11-3
D: TRBD1
CDR3: CASSPDRGPGEQYF
DNA: TGTGCCAGCAGCCCAGACAGGGGGCCGGGCGAGCAGTACTTC

J: TRBJ1-1
size: NA
V: TRBV7-9
D: NA
CDR3: CASSASGVAGEAFF
DNA: TGTGCCAGCAGCGCGTCAGGGGTTGCCGGTGAAGCTTTCTTT

J: TRBJ2-3
size: NA
V: TRBV29-1
D: NA
CDR3: CSVGGPGTDTQYF
DNA: TGCAGCGTTGGTGGCCCGGGAACAGATACGCAGTATTTT

J: TRBJ2-1
size: NA
V: TRBV28
D: TRBD1
CDR3: CASSAGQGVKQFF
DNA: TGTGCCAGCTCTGCGGGACAGGGGGTAAAGCAGTTCTTC

J: TRBJ1-5
size: NA
V: TRBV5-6
D: NA
CDR3: CASSPRLGNQPQHF
DNA: TGTGCCAGCAGCCCCCGCCTGGGCAATCAGCCCCAGCATTTT

J: TRBJ2-3
size: NA
V: TRBV18
D: NA
CDR3: CASSPQENTDTQYF
DNA: TGTGCCAGCTCACCACAGGAGAACACAGATACGCAGTATTTT

J: TRBJ1-4
size: NA
V: TRBV5-1
D: NA
CDR3: CASSFGRGDEKLFF
DNA: TGCGCCAGCAGCTTTGGGAGGGGCGATGAAAAACTGTTTTTT

J: TRBJ2-7
size: NA
V: TRBV7-8
D: NA
CDR3: CASSLERIGGREQYF
DNA: TGTGCCAGCAGCTTAGAAAGGATAGGGGGACGCGAGCAGTACTTC

J: TRBJ1-2
size: NA
V: TRBV7-2
D: NA
CDR3: CASSLARGTGYTF
DNA: TGTGCCAGCAGCTTAGCGCGCGGGACTGGCTACACCTTC

J: TRBJ2-7
size: NA
V: TRBV6-5
D: NA
CDR3: CATQRGRGTYEQYF
DNA: TGTGCCACCCAGAGGGGGCGGGGGACCTACGAGCAGTACTTC

J: TRBJ1-1
size: NA
V: TRBV4-1
D: TRBD1
CDR3: CASSPSDRGTEAFF
DNA: TGCGCCAGCAGCCCCTCAGACAGGGGCACTGAAGCTTTCTTT

J: TRBJ2-5
size: NA
V: TRBV4-3
D: NA
CDR3: CASSPETHGYGWTQYF
DNA: TGCGCCAGCAGCCCCGAAACCCACGGTTACGGGTGGACCCAGTACTTC

J: TRBJ2-2
size: NA
V: TRBV6-4
D: TRBD2
CDR3: CASSEASGSWAGELFF
DNA: TGTGCCAGCAGTGAAGCTAGCGGGAGTTGGGCCGGGGAGCTGTTTTTT

J: TRBJ2-7
size: NA
V: TRBV6-5
D: TRBD1
CDR3: CASTVTGEQYF
DNA: TGTGCCAGCACCGTGACAGGGGAGCAGTACTTC

J: TRBJ2-1
size: NA
V: TRBV27
D: TRBD1
CDR3: CASRFPGTGGFHEQFF
DNA: TGTGCCAGCAGATTTCCCGGGACAGGGGGCTTTCATGAGCAGTTCTTC

J: TRBJ2-5
size: NA
V: TRBV27
D: NA
CDR3: CASSFRAGGPQETQYF
DNA: TGTGCCAGCAGTTTTAGGGCAGGAGGACCGCAAGAGACCCAGTACTTC

J: TRBJ2-1
size: NA
V: TRBV7-2
D: NA
CDR3: CASSFWGTKAYNEQFF
DNA: TGTGCCAGCAGCTTCTGGGGAACGAAGGCCTACAATGAGCAGTTCTTC

J: TRBJ1-3
size: once
V: TRBV6-5
D: NA
CDR3: CASSTVGGRNTIYF
DNA: TGTGCCAGCAGTACGGTGGGGGGCAGAAACACCATATATTTT

J: TRBJ2-5
size: once
V: TRBV28
D: TRBD2
CDR3: CASSLPPLAGQETQYF
DNA: TGTGCCAGCAGTTTGCCTCCACTAGCGGGCCAAGAGACCCAGTACTTC

J: TRBJ2-5
size: NA
V: TRBV18
D: TRBD1
CDR3: CASSRDSLETQYF
DNA: TGTGCCAGCTCAAGGGACAGTTTAGAAACCCAGTACTTC

J: TRBJ2-1
size: NA
V: TRBV2
D: NA
CDR3: CASSELTGAIYNEQFF
DNA: TGTGCCAGCAGTGAGTTGACGGGAGCCATCTACAATGAGCAGTTCTTC

J: TRBJ1-4
size: NA
V: TRBV11-2
D: NA
CDR3: CASSRRGGNEKLFF
DNA: TGTGCCAGCAGCCGACGAGGGGGTAACGAAAAACTGTTTTTT

J: TRBJ1-5
size: NA
V: TRBV6-1
D: NA
CDR3: CASSETVYSNQPQHF
DNA: TGTGCCAGCAGTGAAACCGTTTATAGCAATCAGCCCCAGCATTTT

J: TRBJ2-1
size: NA
V: TRBV28
D: TRBD2
CDR3: CASSLTSGGYNEQFF
DNA: TGTGCCAGCAGTTTAACTAGCGGGGGCTACAATGAGCAGTTCTTC

J: TRBJ2-7
size: NA
V: TRBV7-9
D: NA
CDR3: CASSLVHYEQYF
DNA: TGTGCCAGCAGCTTAGTCCATTACGAGCAGTACTTC

J: TRBJ1-1
size: NA
V: TRBV21-1
D: NA
CDR3: CASRGARDTSSPGNTEAFF
DNA: TGTGCCAGCAGGGGGGCCAGGGACACCTCATCGCCTGGGAACACTGAAGCTTTCTTT

J: TRBJ2-1
size: NA
V: TRBV10-1
D: TRBD1
CDR3: CADRGGGSGRCSYNEQFF
DNA: TGCGCCGACAGGGGTGGGGGTAGCGGAAGATGCTCCTACAATGAGCAGTTCTTC

J: TRBJ2-1
size: NA
V: TRBV5-1
D: NA
CDR3: CASSIIPGNEQFF
DNA: TGCGCCAGCAGCATAATTCCGGGAAATGAGCAGTTCTTC

J: TRBJ1-5
size: NA
V: TRBV2
D: NA
CDR3: CASSDQRQPQHF
DNA: TGTGCCAGCAGTGATCAGCGACAGCCCCAGCATTTT

J: TRBJ2-5
size: NA
V: TRBV27
D: NA
CDR3: CASSSWGGETQYF
DNA: TGTGCCAGCAGCTCCTGGGGTGGGGAGACCCAGTACTTC

J: TRBJ1-3
size: NA
V: TRBV11-2
D: NA
CDR3: CASSLARYAGNTIYF
DNA: TGTGCCAGCAGCTTAGCTAGGTATGCTGGAAACACCATATATTTT

J: TRBJ1-2
size: NA
V: TRBV6-5
D: NA
CDR3: CASSREGRGSYGYTF
DNA: TGTGCCAGCAGTCGGGAGGGACGCGGGTCATATGGCTACACCTTC

J: TRBJ2-1
size: NA
V: TRBV5-6
D: NA
CDR3: CASSPRQHNEQFF
DNA: TGTGCCAGCAGCCCAAGACAGCACAATGAGCAGTTCTTC

J: TRBJ1-2
size: NA
V: TRBV30
D: NA
CDR3: CAWSVRRVEGTPYGYTF
DNA: TGTGCCTGGAGTGTACGGAGGGTAGAGGGGACCCCTTATGGCTACACCTTC

J: TRBJ2-7
size: NA
V: TRBV4-3
D: NA
CDR3: CASSQVGGGGRHSYEQYF
DNA: TGCGCCAGCAGCCAAGTTGGTGGCGGGGGCCGCCACTCCTACGAGCAGTACTTC